The following is a T cell receptor beta chain sequence with its context. The antigen is undetermined. Cyclophosphamide on days +3 and +4 followed busulfan-fludarabine conditioning and a marrow graft. Clones were sequenced by immunoSEQ multiplex PCR, and TCRdb holds only the in-frame ones, with some missing. Among about 11,000 clones listed, 85% were seen once. This sample is drawn from a study of T cells after posttransplantation cyclophosphamide. General study results and limits: Recipient CMV seropositivity and CMV reactivation strongly tracked TRB clonality. Later post-transplant blood repertoires were often dominated by donor CD8+ memory clones. Tissue-infiltrating T cells from skin or gut overlapped little with blood T cells.

This sample comprised PBMCs, obtained roughly 1,800 days after allogeneic stem cell transplant with posttransplant cyclophosphamide. This TCR was sampled from a female patient in her fifties who received an allogeneic stem cell transplant from a related donor, was CMV-positive, and had no GVHD. A subset of T cells may come from the graft donor.

DNA of the CDR3: TGTGCCAGCATTCGGACACAGAACACCGGGGAGCTGTTTTTT. Residues: CASIRTQNTGELFF. The rearrangement joins TRBV28 to TRBJ2-2; D is possibly TRBD1 (5 bases). The CDR3 length is 14 residues. Trimming pared 7 bases from V and 1 base from J, leaving 10 bases between. In germline, CDR1 is MDHEN, CDR2 SYDVKM. Drawing the rest from reference TRBV28 and TRBJ2-2, the complete variable domain is DVKVTQSSRYLVKRTGEKVFLECVQDMDHENMFWYRQDPGLGLRLIYFSYDVKMKEKGDIPEGYSVSREKKERFSLILESASTNQTSMYLCASIRTQNTGELFFGEGSRLTVL.